The next 22 T cell receptor beta chains were all read from a single sample in a study of blood T cell repertoires in COVID-19. The data were produced by immunoSEQ multiplex PCR, yet TCRdb's version contains in-frame clones alone and is incomplete. The table records approximately 210,000 clones, 88% of them present only once. The sequencing sample was made of peripheral blood. All receptors come from a man aged 35 to 55 with acute or convalescent COVID-19.

This sequence joins TRBV5-1 and TRBJ1-2; the D gene is possibly TRBD1 (6 bases). In germline, CDR1 is SGHRS, CDR2 YFSETQ. The CDR3 spans 15 residues. Deletions cut 0 bases from V and 4 bases from J, with 13 bases between. The CDR3 protein is CASSLEGRDIYGYTF. The DNA for the CDR3 is TGCGCCAGCAGCTTGGAGGGTAGGGACATCTATGGCTACACCTTC.

Note on this clone: Different DNA sequences within this sample yield the same CDR3. The V gene is TRBV28, the J gene TRBJ1-5, with 8 bases lining up with TRBD1. There are 14 residues in the CDR3. Trimming cost V 4 bases and J 4 bases; bases outside gene matches: 3. CDR1 MDHEN and CDR2 SYDVKM come from the germline V gene. The DNA of the CDR3 is TGTGCCAGCAGTTCACAGGGGGGTAATCAGCCCCAGCATTTT. It encodes CASSSQGGNQPQHF. Supplemented by reference TRBV28 and TRBJ1-5, the full variable domain reads DVKVTQSSRYLVKRTGEKVFLECVQDMDHENMFWYRQDPGLGLRLIYFSYDVKMKEKGDIPEGYSVSREKKERFSLILESASTNQTSMYLCASSSQGGNQPQHFGDGTRLSIL.

This chain uses TRBV7-2 with TRBJ1-4, with D uncertain. There are 15 residues in the CDR3. Trimming took off 6 bases at V and 0 bases at J, with 11 bases between the two ends. Germline V lookup: CDR1 SGHTA, CDR2 FQGNSA. CDR3 region: CASRADSATNEKLFF. DNA of the CDR3: TGTGCCAGCAGGGCTGACTCTGCAACTAATGAAAAACTGTTTTTT.

The chain has TRBV20-1 and TRBJ2-3; 13 positions match TRBD2. V gave up 3 bases and J gave up 0 bases; unmatched junction bases: 6. Germline V gene sequence: CDR1 DFQATT, CDR2 SNEGSKA (reference sequence). The CDR3 extends over 17 amino acids. CDR3 bases: TGCAGTGCTAGTTCGACTAGCGGGAGGATTAGCACAGATACGCAGTATTTT. Its translation is CSASSTSGRISTDTQYF.

This chain uses TRBV6-5 with TRBJ1-1; D remains ambiguous. Germline V gene lookup returns CDR1 MNHEY and CDR2 SVGAGI. Between the trimmed V and J ends, which lost 7 bases and 2 bases, there was a span of 14 bases. The length of the CDR3 is 14 residues. CDR3 region: CASTHDGFNTEAFF. The CDR3 region has the DNA TGTGCCAGCACGCACGACGGGTTTAACACTGAAGCTTTCTTT.

This clone was seen more than once but under ten times. The chain carries TRBV10-1 and TRBJ1-5, with D unresolved. The CDR3 covers 12 residues. Germline V gives CDR1 WNHNN, CDR2 SYGVQD (reference sequence). Trimming left V 3 bases short and J 5 bases short, with 5 bases between. The CDR3 region has the DNA TGCGCCAGCAGTGACGGGGATCAGCCCCAGCATTTT. Protein: CASSDGDQPQHF.

V usage is TRBV11-2 and J usage is TRBJ2-1; 9 nucleotides line up with TRBD1. J was trimmed by 8 bases and V by 5 bases; bases with no gene match: 10. CDR1 and CDR2 (germline): SGHAT, FQNNGV. CDR3 length equals 15 residues. As DNA, the CDR3 is TGTGCCAGCAGCCCGGGGGACAGGGTCACAGATGAGCAGTTCTTC. Its protein product is CASSPGDRVTDEQFF.

The V call is TRBV19, the J call TRBJ1-1, with D maybe TRBD1 (5 bases). The length of the CDR3 is 13 residues. Germline V CDR1 and CDR2: LNHDA, SQIVND (reference sequence). Trimming pared 0 bases from V and 6 bases from J, leaving 8 bases between. The CDR3 sequence is CASSIEGGSEAFF. The CDR3 region has the DNA TGTGCCAGTAGTATAGAGGGGGGATCTGAAGCTTTCTTT. The full variable domain, in which reference TRBV19 and TRBJ1-1 provide the parts outside the CDR3, is DGGITQSPKYLFRKEGQNVTLSCEQNLNHDAMYWYRQDPGQGLRLIYYSQIVNDFQKGDIAEGYSVSREKKESFPLTVTSAQKNPTAFYLCASSIEGGSEAFFGQGTRLTVV.

The chain is built from TRBV19 and TRBJ2-1, with TRBD2 matching over 9 bases. This CDR3 region has 15 residues. Unmatched junction bases numbered 5, after V lost 3 bases and J lost 5 bases. Per the germline V gene, CDR1 is LNHDA and CDR2 is SQIVND (reference sequence). The CDR3 here is CASSITSGHNNEQFF. The CDR3 DNA sequence: TGTGCCAGTAGTATTACTAGCGGGCATAACAATGAGCAGTTCTTC.

V and J are TRBV7-8 and TRBJ1-1; a weak D match, TRBD1 (6 bases). The CDR3 contains 14 residues. Looked up from germline, CDR1 is SGHVS and CDR2 is FQNEAQ. Trimming removed 2 bases from V and 3 bases from J, with 10 bases in between. The CDR3 here is CASSLLQGDTEAFF. The CDR3 DNA reads TGTGCCAGCAGCTTATTACAGGGTGACACTGAAGCTTTCTTT.

This clone was observed a handful of times. The gene calls are TRBV19 and TRBJ2-3; tentative D call: TRBD2 (6 bases). Deletions cut 8 bases from V and 4 bases from J, with 19 bases between. Germline CDR1 and CDR2: LNHDA and SQIVND (reference sequence). The CDR3 totals 15 residues. The CDR3 DNA follows: TGTGCCAGTGTCGGGGTACGGGGGATTGCAGATACGCAGTATTTT. It is translated as CASVGVRGIADTQYF.

The chain has TRBV4-3 and TRBJ1-1; D remains ambiguous. This CDR3 is 14 amino acids long. Germline values: CDR1 LGHNA, CDR2 YSLEER. V lost 0 bases, J lost 4 bases, and 9 bases lay in between. The CDR3 DNA reads as TGCGCCAGCAGCCAAGATCTAGCGGGCACTGAAGCTTTCTTT. Residues: CASSQDLAGTEAFF.

The rearrangement uses TRBV13 and TRBJ1-6; 9 nucleotides line up with TRBD1. The V and J ends lost 0 bases and 13 bases, in that order; junction bases with no gene match: 10. The CDR3 is 16 residues long. Germline V gene data show CDR1 as PRHDT and CDR2 as FYEKMQ (reference sequence). CDR3 bases: TGTGCCAGCAGCTTAGGGGGTCGGGACAGGGCCCTTCCCCTCCACTTT. Translating gives CASSLGGRDRALPLHF.

The rearrangement links TRBV5-1 to TRBJ1-5, with D possibly matching TRBD1 (6 bases). The CDR3 is made up of 15 amino acids. Germline V gives CDR1 SGHRS, CDR2 YFSETQ. V lost 0 bases, J lost 6 bases, and 13 bases lay in between. The DNA of the CDR3 is TGCGCCAGCAGCTTGGATGGGGGGGCTGCTCAGCCCCAGCATTTT. Translated, it gives CASSLDGGAAQPQHF.

V gene TRBV12-3 or TRBV12-4 combines with J gene TRBJ1-6; D is ambiguous. The CDR3 has 13 residues. The ends were cut back, 3 bases at V and 10 bases at J, with 10 bases in the middle. CDR3 nucleotide sequence: TGTGCCAGCAGTTTTGGAGTTGAGTCACCCCTCCACTTT. It yields the protein CASSFGVESPLHF.

The rearrangement joins TRBV21-1 to TRBJ2-6; TRBD2 is taken as the D call from the table, unchecked against the DNA. TRBV21-1 is a pseudogene segment. CDR3 size: 18 residues. This chain's CDR3 is CASSSPLWGGPGANVLTF. CDR3 nucleotide sequence: TGTGCCAGCAGCTCCCCTCTGTGGGGGGGACCTGGGGCCAACGTCCTGACTTTC.

This chain connects TRBV6-6 to TRBJ2-5; 8 nucleotides agree with TRBD1. Germline V gives CDR1 MNHNY, CDR2 SVGAGI (reference sequence). The CDR3 runs to 15 residues. The V and J ends lost 4 bases and 2 bases, in that order; junction bases with no gene match: 6. CDR3 DNA: TGTGCCAGCAGTTGGACAGGGTGGGGGCAAGAGACCCAGTACTTC. Encoded protein: CASSWTGWGQETQYF.

V and J are TRBV3-1 (or the pseudogene TRBV3-2) and TRBJ1-6; the D is unclear. Trimming left V 1 base short and J 6 bases short, with 7 bases between. The CDR3 length is 14 residues. Germline lookup yields CDR1 LGHDT and CDR2 YNNKEL (reference sequence). The CDR3: CASSQGQLNSPLHF. CDR3 DNA: TGTGCCAGCAGCCAAGGACAACTTAATTCACCCCTCCACTTT.

The chain carries TRBV11-2 and TRBJ2-7, with TRBD1 matching over 9 bases. The CDR3 runs to 13 residues. V lost 3 bases and J lost 4; bases outside the gene matches: 1. Germline values: CDR1 SGHAT, CDR2 FQNNGV. CDR3 region: CASSFGTGYEQYF. The CDR3 DNA follows: TGTGCCAGCAGCTTTGGGACAGGGTACGAGCAGTACTTC.

The chain joins TRBV7-9 to TRBJ2-1; a weak D match, TRBD2 (6 bases). The CDR3 length is 15 residues. Germline-derived CDR1 and CDR2 are SEHNR and FQNEAQ (reference sequence). V was pared by 5 bases and J by 9 bases, with 20 bases between. The CDR3 spells CASSPGRRAEGEQFF. CDR3 DNA: TGTGCCAGCAGCCCCGGGCGCAGGGCGGAGGGTGAGCAGTTCTTC.

This clone came up many times. The CDR3: CASSPGGGYQETQYF. In nucleotides, the CDR3 is TGTGCCAGCAGCCCGGGGGGGGGATACCAAGAGACCCAGTACTTC. The chain combines TRBV7-2 with TRBJ2-5; 8 bases are a match to TRBD2. The CDR3 spans 15 residues. Germline V gene lookup returns CDR1 SGHTA and CDR2 FQGNSA. Unmatched junction bases numbered 5, after V lost 5 bases and J lost 0 bases.

The rearrangement uses TRBV24-1 and TRBJ2-1, with 8 bases fitting TRBD2. CDR1 is KGHDR, CDR2 SFDVKD, per germline. The junction had 8 bases not matched to a gene; V was cut back by 0 bases and J by 8 bases. This CDR3 is 16 amino acids long. The CDR3 is CATSDLQRGLEYEQFF. The CDR3, as DNA: TGTGCCACCAGTGATTTGCAACGGGGACTAGAGTATGAGCAGTTCTTC.